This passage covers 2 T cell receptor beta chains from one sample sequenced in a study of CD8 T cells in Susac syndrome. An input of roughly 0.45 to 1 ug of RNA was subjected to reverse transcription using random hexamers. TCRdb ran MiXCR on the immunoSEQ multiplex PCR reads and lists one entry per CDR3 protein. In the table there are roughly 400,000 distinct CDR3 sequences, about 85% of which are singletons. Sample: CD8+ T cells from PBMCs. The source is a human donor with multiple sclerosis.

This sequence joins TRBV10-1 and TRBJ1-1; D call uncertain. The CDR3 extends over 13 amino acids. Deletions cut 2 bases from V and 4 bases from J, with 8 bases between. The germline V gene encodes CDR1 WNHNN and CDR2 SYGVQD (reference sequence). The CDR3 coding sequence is TGCGCCAGCAGTGAGCGGGCGGGCACTGAAGCTTTCTTT. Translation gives CASSERAGTEAFF.

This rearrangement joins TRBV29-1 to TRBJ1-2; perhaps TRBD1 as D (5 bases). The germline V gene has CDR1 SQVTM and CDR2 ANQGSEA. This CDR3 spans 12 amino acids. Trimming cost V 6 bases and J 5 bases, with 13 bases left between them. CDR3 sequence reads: CSVLGEAYGYTF. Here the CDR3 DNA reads TGCAGCGTCTTGGGGGAGGCTTATGGCTACACCTTC.